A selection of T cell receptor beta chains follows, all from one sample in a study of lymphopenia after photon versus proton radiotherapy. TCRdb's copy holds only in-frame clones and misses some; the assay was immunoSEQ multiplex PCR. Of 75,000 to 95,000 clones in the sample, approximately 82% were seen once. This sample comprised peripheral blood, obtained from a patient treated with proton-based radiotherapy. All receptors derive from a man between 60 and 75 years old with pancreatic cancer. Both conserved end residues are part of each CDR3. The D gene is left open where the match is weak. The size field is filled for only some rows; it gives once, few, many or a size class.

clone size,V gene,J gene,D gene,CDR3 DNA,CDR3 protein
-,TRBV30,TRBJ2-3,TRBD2,TGTGCCTGGAGTCCGGTAATAGGCGGGAGGGCGGCAGATACGCAGTATTTT,CAWSPVIGGRAADTQYF
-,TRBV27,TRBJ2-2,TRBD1,TGTGCCAGCAAGGGCACAGGGGGCCACACCGGGGAGCTGTTTTTT,CASKGTGGHTGELFF
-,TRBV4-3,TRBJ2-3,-,TGCGCCAGCAGCACCCGGGACACAGATACGCAGTATTTT,CASSTRDTDTQYF
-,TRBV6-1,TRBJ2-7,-,TGTGCCAGCAGTGAAGAGTCAGGCAGGGACTACGAGCAGTACTTC,CASSEESGRDYEQYF
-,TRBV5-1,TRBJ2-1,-,TGCGCCAGCAGCTTGGGGAGGCTTAGCGGCATAAACAATGAGCAGTTCTTC,CASSLGRLSGINNEQFF
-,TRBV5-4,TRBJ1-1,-,TGTGCCAGCAGCTGGGGGTCCCAGATCCCCCAGGTGACTGAAGCTTTCTTT,CASSWGSQIPQVTEAFF
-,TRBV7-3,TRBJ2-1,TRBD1,TGTGCCAGCAGTACAGGGGGAGTATGGAATGAGCAGTTCTTC,CASSTGGVWNEQFF
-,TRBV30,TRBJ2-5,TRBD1,TGTGCCTGGGGGGGACAGGGGGCCTGGGAGACCCAGTACTTC,CAWGGQGAWETQYF
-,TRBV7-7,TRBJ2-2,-,TGTGCTAGCAGCTTAGGGGGGACCGGGGAGCTGTTTTTT,CASSLGGTGELFF
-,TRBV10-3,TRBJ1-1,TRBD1,TGTGCCACCGCGGACAGGGTGGACACTGAAGCTTTCTTT,CATADRVDTEAFF
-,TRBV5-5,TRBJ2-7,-,TGTGCCAGCAGCTTCGGCAGGGAAATCTACGAGCAGTACTTC,CASSFGREIYEQYF
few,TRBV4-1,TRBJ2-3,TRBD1,TGCGCCAGCAGCCAAGATCGGACAGGGGGCGTCACAGATACGCAGTATTTT,CASSQDRTGGVTDTQYF
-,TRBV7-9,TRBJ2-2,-,TGTGCCAGCAGCCGCGAATCGAACACCGGGGAGCTGTTTTTT,CASSRESNTGELFF
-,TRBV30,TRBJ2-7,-,TGTGCCTGGAGTTCGGCGCCATTGGACTACGAGCAGTACTTC,CAWSSAPLDYEQYF
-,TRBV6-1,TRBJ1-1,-,TGTGCCAGCAGTAGTGGGCGCTCCACTGAAGCTTTCTTT,CASSSGRSTEAFF
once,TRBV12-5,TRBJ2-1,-,TGTGCTAGTGGTTTGGGTGATGAGCAGTTCTTC,CASGLGDEQFF